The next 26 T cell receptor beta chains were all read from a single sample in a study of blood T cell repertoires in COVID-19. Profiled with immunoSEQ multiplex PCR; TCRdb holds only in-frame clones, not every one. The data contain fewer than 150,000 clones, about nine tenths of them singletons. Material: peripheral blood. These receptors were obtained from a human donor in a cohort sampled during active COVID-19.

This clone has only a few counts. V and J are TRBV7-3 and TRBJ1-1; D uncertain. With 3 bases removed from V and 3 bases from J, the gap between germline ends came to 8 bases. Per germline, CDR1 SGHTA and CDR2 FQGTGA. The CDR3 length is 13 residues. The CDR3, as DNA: TGTGCCAGCAGCTTTGCTCCGGACACTGAAGCTTTCTTT. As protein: CASSFAPDTEAFF.

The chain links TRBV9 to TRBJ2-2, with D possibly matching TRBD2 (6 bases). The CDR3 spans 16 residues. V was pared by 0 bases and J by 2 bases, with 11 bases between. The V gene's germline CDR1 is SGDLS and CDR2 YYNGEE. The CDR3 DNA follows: TGTGCCAGCAGCGTAGGCGGGGACTCTAACACCGGGGAGCTGTTTTTT. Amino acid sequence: CASSVGGDSNTGELFF.

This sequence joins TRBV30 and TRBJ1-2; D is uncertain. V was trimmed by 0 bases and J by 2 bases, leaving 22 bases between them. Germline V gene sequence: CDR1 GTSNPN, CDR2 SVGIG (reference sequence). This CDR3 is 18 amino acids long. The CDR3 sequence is CAWSVRGRRRAHNYGYTF. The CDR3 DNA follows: TGTGCCTGGAGTGTACGTGGTCGGAGGAGGGCGCACAACTATGGCTACACCTTC.

The CDR3: CASSLLGISYEQYF. As DNA, the CDR3 is TGCGCCAGCAGCTTGCTAGGAATCTCCTACGAGCAGTACTTC. This chain links TRBV5-1 with TRBJ2-7; D uncertain. This CDR3 has 14 residues. V lost 1 base to trimming and J lost 0 bases, with 8 bases between them. The germline V gene has CDR1 SGHRS and CDR2 YFSETQ. The variable domain in full, with the rest retrieved from reference TRBV5-1 and TRBJ2-7, is KAGVTQTPRYLIKTRGQQVTLSCSPISGHRSVSWYQQTPGQGLQFLFEYFSETQRNKGNFPGRFSGRQFSNSRSEMNVSTLELGDSALYLCASSLLGISYEQYFGPGTRLTVT.

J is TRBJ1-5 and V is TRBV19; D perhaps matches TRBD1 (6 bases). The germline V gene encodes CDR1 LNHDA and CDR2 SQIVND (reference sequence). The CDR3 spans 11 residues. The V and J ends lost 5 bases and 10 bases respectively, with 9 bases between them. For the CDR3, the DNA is TGTGCCAGTAGTCCAGGGGCCCCCCAGCATTTT. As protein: CASSPGAPQHF.

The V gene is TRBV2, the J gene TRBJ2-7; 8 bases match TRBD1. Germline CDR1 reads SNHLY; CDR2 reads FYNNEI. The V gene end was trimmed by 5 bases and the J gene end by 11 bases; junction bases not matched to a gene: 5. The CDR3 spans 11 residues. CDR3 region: CASSIDRGEYF. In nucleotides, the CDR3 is TGTGCCAGCAGTATCGACAGGGGCGAGTACTTC.

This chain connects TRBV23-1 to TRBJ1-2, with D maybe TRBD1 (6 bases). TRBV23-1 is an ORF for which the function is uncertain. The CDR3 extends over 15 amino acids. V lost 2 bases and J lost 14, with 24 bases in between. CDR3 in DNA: TGCGCCAGCAGTCAAGTGGAGGAGCTCCCGTTTACAGGGACCTTC. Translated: CASSQVEELPFTGTF.

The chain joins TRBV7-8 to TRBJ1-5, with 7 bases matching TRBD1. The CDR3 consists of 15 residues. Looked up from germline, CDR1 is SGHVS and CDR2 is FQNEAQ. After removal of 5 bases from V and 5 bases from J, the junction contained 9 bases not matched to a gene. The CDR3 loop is CASSQSGTVDQPQHF. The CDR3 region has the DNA TGTGCCAGCAGCCAGTCCGGGACAGTAGATCAGCCCCAGCATTTT.

CDR3 sequence (DNA): TGTGCCAGCAGTTACATTCTGGGGGGAGGCACTGAAGCTTTCTTT. This sequence encodes CASSYILGGGTEAFF. J is TRBJ1-1 and V is TRBV6-5, with D possibly matching TRBD1 (5 bases). The CDR3 runs 15 residues. The germline V gene has CDR1 MNHEY and CDR2 SVGAGI. Trimming removed 2 bases at V and 4 bases at J, with 14 bases between.

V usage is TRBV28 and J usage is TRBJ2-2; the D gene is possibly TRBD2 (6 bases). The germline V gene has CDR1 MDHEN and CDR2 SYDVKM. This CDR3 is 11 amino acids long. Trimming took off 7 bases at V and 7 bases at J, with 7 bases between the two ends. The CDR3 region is CASMEGGELFF. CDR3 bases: TGTGCCAGCATGGAGGGCGGGGAGCTGTTTTTT. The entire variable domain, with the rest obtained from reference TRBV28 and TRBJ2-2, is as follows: DVKVTQSSRYLVKRTGEKVFLECVQDMDHENMFWYRQDPGLGLRLIYFSYDVKMKEKGDIPEGYSVSREKKERFSLILESASTNQTSMYLCASMEGGELFFGEGSRLTVL.

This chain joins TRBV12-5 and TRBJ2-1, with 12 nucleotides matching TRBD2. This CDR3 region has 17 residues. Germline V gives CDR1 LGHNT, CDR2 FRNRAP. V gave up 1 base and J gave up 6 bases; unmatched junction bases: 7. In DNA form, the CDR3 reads TGTGCTAGTGGTTTGGGACTAGCGGGAGTTGTGGCCAATGAGCAGTTCTTC. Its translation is CASGLGLAGVVANEQFF.

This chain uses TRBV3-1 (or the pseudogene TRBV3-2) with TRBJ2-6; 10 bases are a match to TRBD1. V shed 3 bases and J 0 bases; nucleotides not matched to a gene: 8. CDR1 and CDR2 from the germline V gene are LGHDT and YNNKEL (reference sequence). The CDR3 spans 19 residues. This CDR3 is CASSQLMGQGRSGANVLTF. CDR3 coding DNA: TGTGCCAGCAGCCAGTTAATGGGACAGGGGCGCTCTGGGGCCAACGTCCTGACTTTC.

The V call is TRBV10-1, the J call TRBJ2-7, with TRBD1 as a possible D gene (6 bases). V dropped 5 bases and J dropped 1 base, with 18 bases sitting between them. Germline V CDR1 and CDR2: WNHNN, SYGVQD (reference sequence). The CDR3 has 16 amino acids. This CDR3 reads CASSLLTGMVSYEQYF. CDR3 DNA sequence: TGCGCCAGCAGTCTTCTCACAGGGATGGTTTCCTACGAGCAGTACTTC.

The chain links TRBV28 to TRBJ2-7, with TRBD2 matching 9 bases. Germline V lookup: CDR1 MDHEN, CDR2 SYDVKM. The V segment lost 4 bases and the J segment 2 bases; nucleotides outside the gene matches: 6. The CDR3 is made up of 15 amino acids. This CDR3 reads CASSSTSGGAYEQYF. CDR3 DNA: TGTGCCAGCAGTTCGACTAGCGGAGGAGCCTACGAGCAGTACTTC.

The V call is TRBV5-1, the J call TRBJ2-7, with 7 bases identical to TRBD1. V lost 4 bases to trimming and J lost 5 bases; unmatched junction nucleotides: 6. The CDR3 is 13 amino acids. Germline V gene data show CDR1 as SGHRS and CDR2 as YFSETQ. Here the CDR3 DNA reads TGCGCCAGCAGCGTTACAGGGGCGGACGAGCAGTACTTC. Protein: CASSVTGADEQYF.

CDR3 sequence reads: CASSRGLAGPGDTQYF. CDR3 bases: TGTGCCAGCAGCCGGGGACTAGCGGGTCCGGGAGATACGCAGTATTTT. The rearrangement joins TRBV5-5 to TRBJ2-3; TRBD2 matches at 12 bases. Looked up from germline, CDR1 is SGHKS and CDR2 is YYEKEE (reference sequence). V was pared by 4 bases and J by 5 bases, with 8 bases of the junction left unmatched. The CDR3 covers 16 residues.

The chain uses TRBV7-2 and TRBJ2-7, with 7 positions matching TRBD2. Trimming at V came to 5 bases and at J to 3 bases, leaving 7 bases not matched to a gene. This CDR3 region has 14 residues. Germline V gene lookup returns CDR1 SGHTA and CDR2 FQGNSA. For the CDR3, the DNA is TGTGCCAGCAGCGAAAATGCGGGAGTCTACGAGCAGTACTTC. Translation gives CASSENAGVYEQYF.

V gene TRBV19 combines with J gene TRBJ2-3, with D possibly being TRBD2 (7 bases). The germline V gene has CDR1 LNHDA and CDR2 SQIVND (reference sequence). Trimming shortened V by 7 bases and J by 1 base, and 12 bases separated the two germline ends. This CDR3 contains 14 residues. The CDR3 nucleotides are TGTGCCAGTATTGAGGGGGGGGGCACAGATACGCAGTATTTT. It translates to CASIEGGGTDTQYF.

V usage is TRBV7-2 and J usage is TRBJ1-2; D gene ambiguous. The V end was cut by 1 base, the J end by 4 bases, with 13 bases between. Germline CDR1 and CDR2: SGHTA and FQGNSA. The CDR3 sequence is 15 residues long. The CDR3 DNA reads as TGTGCCAGCAGCTTAGTTTTGCACGGAGCCTATGGCTACACCTTC. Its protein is CASSLVLHGAYGYTF. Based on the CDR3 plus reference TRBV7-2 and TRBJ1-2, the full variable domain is GAGVSQSPSNKVTEKGKDVELRCDPISGHTALYWYRQSLGQGLEFLIYFQGNSAPDKSGLPSDRFSAERTGGSVSTLTIQRTQQEDSAVYLCASSLVLHGAYGYTFGSGTRLTVV.

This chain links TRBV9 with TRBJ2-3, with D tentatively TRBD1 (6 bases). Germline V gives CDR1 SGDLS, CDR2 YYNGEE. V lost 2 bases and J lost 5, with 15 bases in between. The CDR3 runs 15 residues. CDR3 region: CASSVQGLVGDTQYF. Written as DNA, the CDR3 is TGTGCCAGCAGCGTGCAGGGGCTGGTTGGAGATACGCAGTATTTT.

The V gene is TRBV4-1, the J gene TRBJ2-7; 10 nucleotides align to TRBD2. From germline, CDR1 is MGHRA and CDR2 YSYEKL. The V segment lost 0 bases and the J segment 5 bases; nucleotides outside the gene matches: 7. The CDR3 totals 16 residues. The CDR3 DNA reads TGCGCCAGCAGCCAAGAAAAGCGGGAGGGATGGGACGAGCAGTACTTC. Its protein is CASSQEKREGWDEQYF.

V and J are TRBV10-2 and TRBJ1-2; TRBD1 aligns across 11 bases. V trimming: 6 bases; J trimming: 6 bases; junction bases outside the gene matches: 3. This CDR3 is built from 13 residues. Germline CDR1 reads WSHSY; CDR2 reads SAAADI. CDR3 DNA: TGCGCCAGCAGGGGACAGGGGGGGAATGGCTACACCTTC. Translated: CASRGQGGNGYTF.

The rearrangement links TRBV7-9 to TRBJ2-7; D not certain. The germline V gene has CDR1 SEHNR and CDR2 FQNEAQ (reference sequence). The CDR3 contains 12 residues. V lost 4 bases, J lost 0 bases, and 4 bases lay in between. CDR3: CASSSFSYEQYF. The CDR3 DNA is TGTGCCAGCAGCTCCTTCTCCTACGAGCAGTACTTC.

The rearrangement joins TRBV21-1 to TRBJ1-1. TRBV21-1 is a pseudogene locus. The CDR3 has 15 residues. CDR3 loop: CASSKGRQDFTEAFF. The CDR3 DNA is TGTGCCAGCAGCAAAGGTAGGCAAGACTTTACTGAAGCTTTCTTT.

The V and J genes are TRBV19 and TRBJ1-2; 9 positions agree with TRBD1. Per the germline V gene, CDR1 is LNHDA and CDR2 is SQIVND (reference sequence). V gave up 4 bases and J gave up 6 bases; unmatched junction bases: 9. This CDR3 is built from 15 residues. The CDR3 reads CASSTQVGTGNGYTF. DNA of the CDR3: TGTGCCAGTAGTACTCAAGTGGGGACAGGGAATGGCTACACCTTC.

The CDR3 region is CASSQSGAPAGGEQYF. DNA of the CDR3: TGCGCCAGCAGCCAATCGGGAGCTCCTGCGGGAGGGGAGCAGTACTTC. This chain links TRBV4-1 with TRBJ2-7; 9 bases align to TRBD2. The CDR3 totals 16 residues. The V gene end was trimmed by 2 bases and the J gene end by 7 bases; junction bases not matched to a gene: 12. Per germline, CDR1 MGHRA and CDR2 YSYEKL.